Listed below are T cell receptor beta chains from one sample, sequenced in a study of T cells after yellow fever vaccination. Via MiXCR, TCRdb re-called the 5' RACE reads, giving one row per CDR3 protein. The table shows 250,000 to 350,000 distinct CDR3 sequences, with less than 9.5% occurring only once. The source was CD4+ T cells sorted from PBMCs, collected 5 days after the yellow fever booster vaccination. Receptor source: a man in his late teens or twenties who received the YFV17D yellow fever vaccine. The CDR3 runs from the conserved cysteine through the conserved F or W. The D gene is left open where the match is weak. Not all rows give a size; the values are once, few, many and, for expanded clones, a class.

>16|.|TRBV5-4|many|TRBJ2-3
TGTGCCAGCAGCCAAGGTGGGAGGGGGCACGGAGATACGCAGTATTTT
CASSQGGRGHGDTQYF
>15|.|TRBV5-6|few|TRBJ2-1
TGTGCCAGCAGCTTGGCACGGCACTCCTACAATGAGCAGTTCTTC
CASSLARHSYNEQFF
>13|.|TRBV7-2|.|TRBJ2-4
TGTGCCAGCAGCTCGGTGGAAGGAAACATTCAGTACTTC
CASSSVEGNIQYF
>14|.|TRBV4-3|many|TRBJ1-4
TGCGCCAGCAGCCAACAGGGCCTCAATGAAAAACTGTTTTTT
CASSQQGLNEKLFF
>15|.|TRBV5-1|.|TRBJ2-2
TGCGCCAGCAGTCGGGCAGGGGCCGACACCGGGGAGCTGTTTTTT
CASSRAGADTGELFF
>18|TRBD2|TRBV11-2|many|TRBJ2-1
TGTGCCAGCAGCTTAGTAGTGCTCCCCCTGACTAGCGGAAATGAGCAGTTCTTC
CASSLVVLPLTSGNEQFF
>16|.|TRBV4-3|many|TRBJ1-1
TGCGCCAGCAGCCAAGATCCGGGAGTTCGAGGGACTGAAGCTTTCTTT
CASSQDPGVRGTEAFF
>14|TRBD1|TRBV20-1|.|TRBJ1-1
TGCAGTGCTAGGTTGATGGACAGGGTCACTGAAGCTTTCTTT
CSARLMDRVTEAFF
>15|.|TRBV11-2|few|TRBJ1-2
TGTGCCAGCAGCGAGATGAAGGAGAGGGAGGGTGGCTACACCTTC
CASSEMKEREGGYTF
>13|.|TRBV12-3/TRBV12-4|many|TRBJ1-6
TGTGCCAGCAGTTTGAACTGGAATTCACCCCTCCACTTT
CASSLNWNSPLHF
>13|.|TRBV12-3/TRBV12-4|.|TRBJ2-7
TGTGCCAGCAGAATTTCGGGACGCTACGAGCAGTACTTC
CASRISGRYEQYF
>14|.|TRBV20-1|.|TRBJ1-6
TGCAGTGCATATGGCCCCTCTTATGGATCACCCCTCCACTTT
CSAYGPSYGSPLHF
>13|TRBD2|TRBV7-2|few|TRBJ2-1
TGTGCCAGCAGATTCGGCGGGGGCAATGAGCAGTTCTTC
CASRFGGGNEQFF
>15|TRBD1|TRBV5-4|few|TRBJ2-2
TGTGCCAGCAGCGTCCGGGACAGACCCACCGGGGAGCTGTTTTTT
CASSVRDRPTGELFF
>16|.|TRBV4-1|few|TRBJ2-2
TGCGCCAGCAGCCAAAAAAAAAGACAGAACACCGGGGAGCTGTTTTTT
CASSQKKRQNTGELFF
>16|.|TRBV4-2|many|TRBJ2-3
TGTGCCAGCAGCCAGGCCCCGTCCCCAGGGGGGAATACGCAGTATTTT
CASSQAPSPGGNTQYF
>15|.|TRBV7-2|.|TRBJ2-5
TGTGCCAGCAGCTCCCCTGGACGGCGACGAGAGACCCAGTACTTC
CASSSPGRRRETQYF